A single T cell receptor (beta chain) is shown here with its context. What it recognizes is unknown. This sample is part of a study of identical twins. Notes on the study in general: Out-of-frame beta sequences exhibited a weaker degree of excess twin sharing. Fewer insertions marked abundant cord blood beta clonotypes; young adult naive trended weakly, memory not at all. Recombination models fit unrelated individuals' TCR alpha sharing but underestimated twins'.

Template switching, a step in the protocol, added a universal primer site, and cDNA carried unique molecular identifiers. TCRdb called the 5' RACE reads again in MiXCR, with one record for every CDR3 protein. The sample yields some 1,700,000 distinct CDR3 sequences, about 32% seen once. The V end lost 4 bases, the J end lost 8 bases, and 15 bases lay between the germline ends. The germline V gene encodes CDR1 SNHLY and CDR2 FYNNEI. The CDR3 contains 14 residues. Sequencing input: cord blood. The J gene is TRBJ2-1, the V gene TRBV2; D is uncertain. The clonotype was recovered from a newborn girl in good health. CDR3 nucleotides: TGTGCCAGCAGTGCCACTTTAGTGGTCGATGAGCAGTTCTTC. It yields the protein CASSATLVVDEQFF.